Reported below is one T cell receptor (beta chain). Some clones are missing from TCRdb's copy, which holds only in-frame ones; the method was immunoSEQ multiplex PCR. Found here are 150,000 to 180,000 clones, about 94% of them singletons; the top ten hold about 5%. This entry is derived from a study of control samples from healthy donors and cancer patients. V was clipped by 3 bases and J by 10 bases, with 15 bases between them. CDR3 length: 12 residues. Germline-derived CDR1 and CDR2 are DFQATT and SNEGSKA (reference sequence). Sequencing used blood. The rearrangement joins TRBV20-1 to TRBJ1-1; D not resolved. This TCR was sampled from a man in his forties in good health. The CDR3, as DNA: TGCAGTGCTAGTTCCCCGGTCACGGGAGCTTTCTTT. This translates into CSASSPVTGAFF.